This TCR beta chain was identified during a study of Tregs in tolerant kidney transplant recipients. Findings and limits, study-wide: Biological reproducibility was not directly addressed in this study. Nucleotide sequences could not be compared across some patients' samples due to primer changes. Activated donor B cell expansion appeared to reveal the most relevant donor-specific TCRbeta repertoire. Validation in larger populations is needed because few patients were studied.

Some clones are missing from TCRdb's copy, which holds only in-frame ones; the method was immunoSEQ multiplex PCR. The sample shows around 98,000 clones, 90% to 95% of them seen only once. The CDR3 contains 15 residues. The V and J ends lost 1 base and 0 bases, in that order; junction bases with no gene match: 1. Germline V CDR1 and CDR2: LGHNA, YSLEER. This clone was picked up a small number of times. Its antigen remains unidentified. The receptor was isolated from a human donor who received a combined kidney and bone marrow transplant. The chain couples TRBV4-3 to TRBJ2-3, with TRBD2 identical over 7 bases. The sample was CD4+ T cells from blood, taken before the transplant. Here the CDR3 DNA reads TGCGCCAGCAGCCAAGTGGGAGGGAGCACAGATACGCAGTATTTT. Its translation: CASSQVGGSTDTQYF.